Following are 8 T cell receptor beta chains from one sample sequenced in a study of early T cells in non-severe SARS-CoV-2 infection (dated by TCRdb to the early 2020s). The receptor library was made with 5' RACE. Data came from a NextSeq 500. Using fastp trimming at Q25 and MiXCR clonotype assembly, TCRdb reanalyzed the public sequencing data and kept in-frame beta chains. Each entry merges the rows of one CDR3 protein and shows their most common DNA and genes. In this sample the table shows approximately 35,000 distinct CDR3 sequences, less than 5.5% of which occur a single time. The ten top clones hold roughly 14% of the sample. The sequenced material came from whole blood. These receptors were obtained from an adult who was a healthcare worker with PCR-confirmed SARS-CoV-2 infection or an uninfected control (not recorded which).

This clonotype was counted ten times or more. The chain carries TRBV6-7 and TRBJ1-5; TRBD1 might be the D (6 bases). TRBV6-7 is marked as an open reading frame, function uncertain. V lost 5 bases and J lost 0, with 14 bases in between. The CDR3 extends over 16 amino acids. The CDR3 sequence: CASSLYEGGSNQPQHF. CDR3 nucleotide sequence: TGTGCCAGCAGTCTCTATGAAGGGGGTAGCAATCAGCCCCAGCATTTT.

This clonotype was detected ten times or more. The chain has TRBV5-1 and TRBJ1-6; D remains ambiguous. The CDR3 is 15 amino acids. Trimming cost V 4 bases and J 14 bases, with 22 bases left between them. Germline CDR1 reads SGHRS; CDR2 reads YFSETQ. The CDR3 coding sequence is TGCGCCAGCAGCAAAGAACATGGCTCATCGGGGTCCCTCCACTTT. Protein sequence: CASSKEHGSSGSLHF. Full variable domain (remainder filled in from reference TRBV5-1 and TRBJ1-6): KAGVTQTPRYLIKTRGQQVTLSCSPISGHRSVSWYQQTPGQGLQFLFEYFSETQRNKGNFPGRFSGRQFSNSRSEMNVSTLELGDSALYLCASSKEHGSSGSLHFGNGTRLTVT.

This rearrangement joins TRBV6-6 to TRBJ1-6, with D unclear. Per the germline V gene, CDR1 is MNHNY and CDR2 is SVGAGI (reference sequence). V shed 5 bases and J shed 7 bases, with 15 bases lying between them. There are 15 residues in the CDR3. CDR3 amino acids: CASSPPSPENSPLHF. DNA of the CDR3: TGTGCCAGCAGTCCCCCCTCACCGGAAAATTCACCCCTCCACTTT.

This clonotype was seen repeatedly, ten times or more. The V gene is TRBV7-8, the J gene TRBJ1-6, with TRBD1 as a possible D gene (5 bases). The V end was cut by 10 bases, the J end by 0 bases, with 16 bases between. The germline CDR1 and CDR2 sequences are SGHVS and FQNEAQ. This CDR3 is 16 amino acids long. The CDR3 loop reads CATGQTKHSYNSPLHF. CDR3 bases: TGTGCCACAGGACAAACCAAACACTCCTATAATTCACCCCTCCACTTT. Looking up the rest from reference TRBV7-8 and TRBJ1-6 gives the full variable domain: GAGVSQSPRYKVAKRGQDVALRCDPISGHVSLFWYQQALGQGPEFLTYFQNEAQLDKSGLPSDRFFAERPEGSVSTLKIQRTQQEDSAVYLCATGQTKHSYNSPLHFGNGTRLTVT.

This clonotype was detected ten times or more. CDR3 in amino acids: CASSIGLAGTGANVLTF. The CDR3, as DNA: TGTGCCAGTAGTATAGGGCTTGCGGGGACTGGGGCCAACGTCCTGACTTTC. This chain joins TRBV19 and TRBJ2-6, with a possible D match to TRBD2 (6 bases). Trimming shortened V by 1 base and J by 2 bases, and 12 bases separated the two germline ends. CDR3 size: 17 residues. CDR1 and CDR2 from the germline V gene are LNHDA and SQIVND (reference sequence).

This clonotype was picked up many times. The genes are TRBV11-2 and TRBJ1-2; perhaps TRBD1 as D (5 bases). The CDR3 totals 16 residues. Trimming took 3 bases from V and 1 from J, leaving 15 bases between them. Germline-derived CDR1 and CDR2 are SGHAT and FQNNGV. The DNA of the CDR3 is TGTGCCAGCAGCTTCCTGGGCAGGGCCCTTAACTATGGCTACACCTTC. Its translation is CASSFLGRALNYGYTF.

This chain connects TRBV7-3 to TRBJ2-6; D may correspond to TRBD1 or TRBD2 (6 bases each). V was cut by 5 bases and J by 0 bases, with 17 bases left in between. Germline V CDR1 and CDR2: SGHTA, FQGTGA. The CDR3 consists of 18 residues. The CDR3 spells CASSPQSGARSGANVLTF. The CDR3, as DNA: TGTGCCAGCAGCCCGCAATCGGGGGCGCGCTCTGGGGCCAACGTCCTGACTTTC.

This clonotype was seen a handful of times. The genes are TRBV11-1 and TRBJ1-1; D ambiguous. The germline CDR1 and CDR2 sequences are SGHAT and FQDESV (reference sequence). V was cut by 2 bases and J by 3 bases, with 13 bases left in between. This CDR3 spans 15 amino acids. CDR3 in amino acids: CASSLQGRIDTEAFF. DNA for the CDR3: TGTGCCAGCAGCTTACAAGGGCGGATAGACACTGAAGCTTTCTTT. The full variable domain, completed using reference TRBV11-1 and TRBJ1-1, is EAEVAQSPRYKITEKSQAVAFWCDPISGHATLYWYRQILGQGPELLVQFQDESVVDDSQLPKDRFSAERLKGVDSTLKIQPAELGDSAMYLCASSLQGRIDTEAFFGQGTRLTVV.